The 28 T cell receptor beta chains given below trace back to one sample, sequenced in a study of T cell repertoires in cytomegalovirus infection. TCRdb processed the reads anew with MiXCR; each CDR3 protein has one entry. The sample lists about half a million distinct CDR3 sequences; roughly 42% were seen once. Their target antigens are unknown. The sequenced sample was cultured PBMCs, obtained from culture after CMV antigen stimulation. These receptors all stem from a human donor in good health (CMV status not recorded). Some clones in this sample may be carry-over from other donors' samples.

This clonotype was observed a few times. This rearrangement joins TRBV6-6 to TRBJ2-3; weak D call: TRBD1 (6 bases). Trimming cost V 3 bases and J 0 bases, with 22 bases left between them. This CDR3 region has 19 residues. Germline values: CDR1 MNHNY, CDR2 SVGAGI (reference sequence). DNA of the CDR3: TGTGCCAGCAGTTATACCCTTACAAATCCGGGACAAAGCACAGATACGCAGTATTTT. It translates to CASSYTLTNPGQSTDTQYF.

This chain links TRBV12-5 with TRBJ1-3; TRBD1 matches 7 bases. V dropped 0 bases and J dropped 2; count of bases not matched to a gene: 10. Germline V gene data show CDR1 as LGHNT and CDR2 as FRNRAP. This CDR3 contains 18 residues. The CDR3 DNA sequence: TGTGCTAGTGGTTTGGTGGGACAGCCCGACGGTGCTGGAAACACCATATATTTT. Amino acid sequence: CASGLVGQPDGAGNTIYF.

The chain carries TRBV7-2 and TRBJ2-7; D gene uncertain. Germline lookup yields CDR1 SGHTA and CDR2 FQGNSA. The CDR3 is 12 residues long. The V gene lost 3 bases and the J gene lost 3 bases, with 6 bases spanning the gap. In nucleotides, the CDR3 is TGTGCCAGCAGCTTTGACCTCTACGAGCAGTACTTC. It yields the protein CASSFDLYEQYF.

There are a few counts of this clonotype. This chain connects TRBV7-6 to TRBJ2-7, with TRBD2 identical over 8 bases. This CDR3 is 15 amino acids long. The V segment lost 3 bases and the J segment 1 base; nucleotides outside the gene matches: 5. Germline loops: CDR1 SGHVS, CDR2 FNYEAQ. The CDR3 spells CASSFSLAGSYEQYF. The CDR3 coding sequence is TGTGCCAGCAGCTTTTCCCTAGCGGGTTCCTACGAGCAGTACTTC.

The CDR3 nucleotides are TGTGCCATCAGTGAGTTGGTGACGTCGAACACCGGGGAGCTGTTTTTT. Translated, it gives CAISELVTSNTGELFF. The chain couples TRBV10-3 to TRBJ2-2, with no clear D. The length of the CDR3 is 16 residues. Germline values: CDR1 ENHRY, CDR2 SYGVKD. The V end lost 1 base, the J end lost 0 bases, and 9 bases lay between the germline ends.

The J gene is TRBJ1-1, the V gene TRBV7-9; the D gene is possibly TRBD1 (6 bases). Germline values: CDR1 SEHNR, CDR2 FQNEAQ (reference sequence). The ends were cut back, 4 bases at V and 1 base at J, with 10 bases in the middle. The CDR3 contains 14 residues. The CDR3 protein is CASSYGTSNTEAFF. As DNA, the CDR3 is TGTGCCAGCAGCTACGGGACATCGAACACTGAAGCTTTCTTT.

This clonotype was counted once. The chain uses TRBV28 and TRBJ1-4; D is ambiguous. V was clipped by 6 bases and J by 6 bases, with 5 bases between them. The CDR3 contains 11 residues. CDR1 and CDR2 from the germline V gene are MDHEN and SYDVKM. The CDR3 DNA is TGTGCCAGCAGATGGGATGAAAAACTGTTTTTT. Residues: CASRWDEKLFF.

This chain joins TRBV6-2 or TRBV6-3 and TRBJ1-1; weak D call: TRBD1 (5 bases). The germline CDR1 and CDR2 sequences are MNHEY and SVGEGT. The length of the CDR3 is 15 residues. Trimming took off 6 bases at V and 2 bases at J, with 16 bases between the two ends. The CDR3 region is CASRYRGRKNTEAFF. CDR3 DNA: TGTGCCAGCAGATATAGGGGACGGAAAAACACTGAAGCTTTCTTT.

The CDR3 DNA is TGTGCCAGTAGTATAATGGAACTAGCGGGAGGTGAGCAGTTCTTC. Its protein product is CASSIMELAGGEQFF. The chain joins TRBV19 to TRBJ2-1; 12 bases are shared with TRBD2. Germline V gene data show CDR1 as LNHDA and CDR2 as SQIVND (reference sequence). The length of the CDR3 is 15 residues. Trimming removed 2 bases from V and 9 bases from J; junction bases left unmatched: 5.

This clonotype showed up just a few times. The CDR3 sequence is CSVEEGDGDTQYF. CDR3 nucleotide sequence: TGCAGCGTTGAAGAAGGGGACGGGGATACGCAGTATTTT. The genes are TRBV29-1 and TRBJ2-3; either TRBD1 or TRBD2 may fit D (5 bases each). CDR3 length: 13 residues. From germline, CDR1 is SQVTM and CDR2 ANQGSEA. V lost 0 bases to trimming and J lost 6 bases, with 10 bases between them.

This clonotype was counted between two and nine times. DNA of the CDR3: TGTGCCAGCAGTGAATCCGGACGGCCGAGGAATGAGCAGTTCTTC. This sequence encodes CASSESGRPRNEQFF. The V and J genes are TRBV6-1 and TRBJ2-1; D is uncertain. CDR1 MNHNS and CDR2 SASEGT come from the germline V gene. The V end was cut by 2 bases, the J end by 7 bases, with 15 bases between. This CDR3 has 15 amino acids.

V and J are TRBV19 and TRBJ2-1; 15 bases are shared with TRBD2. CDR3 length: 16 residues. V trimming: 6 bases; J trimming: 6 bases; junction bases outside the gene matches: 6. The V gene's germline CDR1 is LNHDA and CDR2 SQIVND (reference sequence). The CDR3 DNA sequence: TGTGCCAGTAGACCGGGACTAGCGGGGGGCGTCAATGAGCAGTTCTTC. Residues: CASRPGLAGGVNEQFF.

The chain has TRBV7-2 and TRBJ2-7; 8 bases align to TRBD1. The germline V gene has CDR1 SGHTA and CDR2 FQGNSA. With 5 bases clipped from V and 3 bases from J, the junction kept 9 bases outside the gene matches. The CDR3 contains 15 residues. The CDR3 DNA is TGTGCCAGCAGCACAACCCTAGGGACAGGCTACGAGCAGTACTTC. Protein sequence: CASSTTLGTGYEQYF. The full variable domain, in which reference TRBV7-2 and TRBJ2-7 provide the parts outside the CDR3, is GAGVSQSPSNKVTEKGKDVELRCDPISGHTALYWYRQSLGQGLEFLIYFQGNSAPDKSGLPSDRFSAERTGGSVSTLTIQRTQQEDSAVYLCASSTTLGTGYEQYFGPGTRLTVT.

The rearrangement joins TRBV20-1 to TRBJ2-7; D is perhaps TRBD2 (5 bases). Germline-derived CDR1 and CDR2 are DFQATT and SNEGSKA (reference sequence). V shed 3 bases and J shed 5 bases, with 14 bases lying between them. The CDR3 length is 13 residues. The CDR3 spells CSASRELADEQYF. The CDR3 nucleotides read TGCAGTGCTAGTCGCGAGCTAGCAGACGAGCAGTACTTC.

This sequence joins TRBV20-1 and TRBJ2-7; TRBD1 is a possible D gene (6 bases). The ends were cut back, 2 bases at V and 2 bases at J, with 10 bases in the middle. Per the germline V gene, CDR1 is DFQATT and CDR2 is SNEGSKA (reference sequence). CDR3 length: 13 amino acids. CDR3 DNA sequence: TGCAGTGCTAGACAGGGGATTGCCTACGAGCAGTACTTC. It specifies CSARQGIAYEQYF.

The chain links TRBV27 to TRBJ2-3; TRBD1 agrees at 8 bases. This CDR3 has 16 residues. CDR1 and CDR2 from the germline V gene are MNHEY and SMNVEV (reference sequence). With V trimmed by 0 bases and J by 7 bases, 9 bases remained unmatched. CDR3 sequence (DNA): TGTGCCAGCAGTTTATCACGGACAGGGAATATCAATACGCAGTATTTT. Translating it yields CASSLSRTGNINTQYF.

This clonotype was seen a handful of times. This chain connects TRBV7-2 to TRBJ2-1; the D is unclear. The germline V gene has CDR1 SGHTA and CDR2 FQGNSA. Trimming cost V 5 bases and J 4 bases, with 18 bases left between them. The CDR3 sequence is 16 residues long. The CDR3 spells CASSPNPIVRYNEQFF. CDR3 nucleotides: TGTGCCAGCAGCCCTAACCCAATAGTCAGGTACAATGAGCAGTTCTTC.

This clonotype came up once. The chain employs TRBV18 and TRBJ1-5, with 9 bases fitting TRBD1. J gave up 4 bases and V 0 bases, and 4 bases lay outside the gene matches. The CDR3 runs to 16 residues. The germline V gene encodes CDR1 KGHSH and CDR2 LQKENI. In nucleotides, the CDR3 is TGTGCCAGCTCACCACCGGGGGACAGGGCGAATCAGCCCCAGCATTTT. It is translated as CASSPPGDRANQPQHF.

The chain uses TRBV7-2 and TRBJ2-2; 7 positions agree with TRBD1. With 2 bases clipped from V and 5 bases from J, the junction kept 11 bases outside the gene matches. CDR3 size: 17 residues. CDR1 is SGHTA and CDR2 is FQGNSA in the germline V gene. CDR3 sequence reads: CASSLKGTAFKTGELFF. The CDR3 DNA is TGTGCCAGCAGCTTAAAGGGGACAGCCTTTAAGACCGGGGAGCTGTTTTTT.

This clonotype was picked up a small number of times. The V and J genes are TRBV5-1 and TRBJ2-5, with D possibly being TRBD1 or TRBD2 (5 bases each). The CDR3 contains 15 residues. The V end was cut by 4 bases, the J end by 5 bases, with 18 bases between. Per germline, CDR1 SGHRS and CDR2 YFSETQ. The CDR3 DNA reads TGCGCCAGCAGCCCGGAAGGATTTGAGGGGGAGACCCAGTACTTC. Its protein product is CASSPEGFEGETQYF.

The chain has TRBV12-3 or TRBV12-4 and TRBJ2-1; 13 bases map to TRBD2. CDR3 size: 20 residues. Losses at the gene ends were 4 bases for V and 0 bases for J; bases not matched to a gene: 12. The CDR3 protein is CASSSTPGLAGVPSYNEQFF. CDR3 sequence (DNA): TGTGCCAGCAGTTCCACACCCGGACTAGCGGGAGTCCCCTCCTACAATGAGCAGTTCTTC.

This clonotype occurred a few times. A read error may produce the germline difference seen at one junction end. The CDR3 protein is CASSLVGDSSYNSPLHF. Here the CDR3 DNA reads TGTGCCAGCAGTTTAGTGGGGGATAGCTCCTATAATTCACCCCTCCACTTT. This sequence joins TRBV7-2 and TRBJ1-6; TRBD1 is a possible D gene (5 bases). The CDR3 has 17 amino acids. CDR1 is SGHTA, CDR2 FQGNSA, per germline.

The chain combines TRBV12-3 or TRBV12-4 with TRBJ1-5; D call uncertain. V was pared by 3 bases and J by 6 bases, with 12 bases between. CDR3 length: 14 residues. CDR3 protein: CASSLFSGGQPQHF. The CDR3 DNA follows: TGTGCCAGCAGTTTGTTTTCGGGAGGTCAGCCCCAGCATTTT.

This rearrangement joins TRBV9 to TRBJ2-7; a possible D gene is TRBD2 (6 bases). V lost 3 bases and J lost 2, with 18 bases in between. The CDR3 has 16 amino acids. The germline V gene has CDR1 SGDLS and CDR2 YYNGEE. CDR3 nucleotide sequence: TGTGCCAGCAGCGAGTCGACCTCCGGGGGAGCCTACGAGCAGTACTTC. The encoded protein is CASSESTSGGAYEQYF.

The chain's CDR3 is CASSTRRGRGGADTQYF. DNA of the CDR3: TGTGCCAGCAGTACACGTCGGGGGCGGGGGGGCGCAGATACGCAGTATTTT. J is TRBJ2-3 and V is TRBV6-1; TRBD2 agrees at 9 bases. CDR3 length equals 17 residues. After removal of 5 bases from V and 4 bases from J, the junction contained 13 bases not matched to a gene. The germline V gene has CDR1 MNHNS and CDR2 SASEGT.

This clonotype was seen a handful of times. The V and J genes are TRBV7-2 and TRBJ2-3; 7 bases agree with TRBD2. V lost 2 bases, J lost 0 bases, and 5 bases stayed unmatched. The germline V gene has CDR1 SGHTA and CDR2 FQGNSA. The CDR3 loop spans 16 amino acids. Here the CDR3 DNA reads TGTGCCAGCAGCTTACGAGCGGGACCTAGCACAGATACGCAGTATTTT. This gives the protein CASSLRAGPSTDTQYF.

This clonotype was observed a few times. The chain combines TRBV6-1 with TRBJ2-5; TRBD1 is a possible D gene (6 bases). The CDR3 is made up of 14 amino acids. V lost 4 bases, J lost 1 base, and 10 bases lay in between. Germline CDR1 and CDR2: MNHNS and SASEGT. CDR3 in DNA: TGTGCCAGCAGTGGTTACAGGGTCCAAGAGACCCAGTACTTC. This codes for CASSGYRVQETQYF.

In its sample, this clonotype was seen a few times. The chain combines TRBV7-8 with TRBJ2-6; maybe TRBD1 (6 bases). The CDR3 is 15 amino acids. V lost 5 bases and J lost 2, with 10 bases in between. Germline CDR1 and CDR2: SGHVS and FQNEAQ. The CDR3 here is CASSLWTAGANVLTF. The CDR3 DNA reads TGTGCCAGCAGCCTTTGGACAGCTGGGGCCAACGTCCTGACTTTC.